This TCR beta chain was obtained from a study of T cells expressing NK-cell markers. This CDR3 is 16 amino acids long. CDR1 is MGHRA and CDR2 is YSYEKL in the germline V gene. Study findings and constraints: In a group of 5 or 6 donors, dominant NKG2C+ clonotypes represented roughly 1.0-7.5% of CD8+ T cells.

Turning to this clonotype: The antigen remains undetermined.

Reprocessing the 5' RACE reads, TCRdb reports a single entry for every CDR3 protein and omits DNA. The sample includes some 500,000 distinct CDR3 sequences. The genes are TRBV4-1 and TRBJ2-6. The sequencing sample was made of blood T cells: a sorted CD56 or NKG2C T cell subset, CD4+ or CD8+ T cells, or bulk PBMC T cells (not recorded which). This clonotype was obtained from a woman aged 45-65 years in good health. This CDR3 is CASSQVVLGGANVLTF.